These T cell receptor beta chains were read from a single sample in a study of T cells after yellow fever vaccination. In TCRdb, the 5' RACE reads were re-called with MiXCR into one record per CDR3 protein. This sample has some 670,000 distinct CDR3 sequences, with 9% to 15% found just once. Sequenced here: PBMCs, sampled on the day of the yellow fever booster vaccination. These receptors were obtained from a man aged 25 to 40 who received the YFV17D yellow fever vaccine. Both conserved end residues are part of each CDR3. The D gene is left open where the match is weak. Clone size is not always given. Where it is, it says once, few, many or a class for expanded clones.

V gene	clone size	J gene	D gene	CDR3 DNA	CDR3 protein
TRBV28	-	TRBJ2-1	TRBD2	TGTGCCAGCAGTTTATGGTTGCGGGAGAAGTACAATGAGCAGTTCTTC	CASSLWLREKYNEQFF
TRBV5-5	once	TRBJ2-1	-	TGTGCCATCAGCCCTGCTTTCCGCGGCTCCAATGAGCAGTTCTTC	CAISPAFRGSNEQFF
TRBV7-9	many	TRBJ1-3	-	TGTGCCAGCAGCTCGGGGTCAGGAAACACCATATATTTT	CASSSGSGNTIYF
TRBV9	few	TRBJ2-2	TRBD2	TGTGCCAGCAGCGTAGCACTAGCGGGAGTCTTCGGCGGGGAGCTGTTTTTT	CASSVALAGVFGGELFF
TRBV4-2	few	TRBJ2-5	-	TGTGCCAGCAGCCAAGATCCGCGCAGCCAAGAGACCCAGTACTTC	CASSQDPRSQETQYF
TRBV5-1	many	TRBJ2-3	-	TGTGCCAGCAGTGATACAGATACGCAGTATTTT	CASSDTDTQYF
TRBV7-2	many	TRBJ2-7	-	TGTGCCAGCAACCCTTTCCGGGACGCCCACGAGCAGTACTTC	CASNPFRDAHEQYF
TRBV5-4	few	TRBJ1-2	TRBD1	TGTGCCAGCAGCCCTGGACAGGGCATAAACTATGGCTACACCTTC	CASSPGQGINYGYTF
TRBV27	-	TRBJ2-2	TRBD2	TGTGCCAGCAGTGGGGGACTAGGCACCACCGGGGAGCTGTTTTTT	CASSGGLGTTGELFF
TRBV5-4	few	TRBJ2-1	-	TGTGCCAGCAGCTTGCCCCTTAGCCGAAATTACAATGAGCAGTTCTTC	CASSLPLSRNYNEQFF
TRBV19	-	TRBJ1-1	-	TGTGCCAGTAGTATGAGAGGGGCGACTGAAGCTTTCTTT	CASSMRGATEAFF